These 21 T cell receptor beta chains originate from one sample sequenced in a study of T cell clonality in common variable immunodeficiency. Study-wide results and caveats: In common variable immunodeficiency, TCR beta chains reportedly carried fewer deletions and N-nucleotide insertions.

Which antigens these TCRs recognize remains unknown. Sequencing used immunoSEQ multiplex PCR; TCRdb keeps in-frame clones, though not all of them. The profile covers about 25,000 clones, none occurring a single time. The sample consisted of peripheral blood mononuclear cells. These receptors were collected from a human donor with common variable immunodeficiency.

This clone was recorded a few times. Sequencing ends 3 residues short of the CDR3 end; the germline J gene provides the rest. The same CDR3 arises from other DNA sequences in this sample as well. This sequence joins TRBV5-1 and TRBJ1-1, with D unresolved. The germline V gene encodes CDR1 SGHRS and CDR2 YFSETQ. The CDR3 has 13 residues. V was shortened by 0 bases and J by 0 bases, with 3 bases between the two germline ends. Incomplete CDR3 DNA: TGCGCCAGCAGCTTGGTAGTGAACACTGAA. Protein product: CASSLVVNTE. The complete CDR3 protein is CASSLVVNTEAFF.

This clone was found a few times. From the germline J gene comes the end of the CDR3, since the read stops 3 residues before it. This chain connects TRBV7-3 to TRBJ2-1, with 7 bases that match TRBD1. The CDR3 consists of 15 residues. Germline CDR1 SGHTA, CDR2 FQGTGA. J was trimmed by 6 bases and V by 1 base; bases with no gene match: 6. Partial CDR3 DNA: TGTGCCAGCAGCTTAAGGGCCAGGGGGTTCAATGAG. This gives the protein CASSLRARGFNE. The full CDR3 reads CASSLRARGFNEQFF.

This clone was counted a few times. The read comes to an end 3 residues before the CDR3 does, leaving the germline J gene to fill in the end. The V and J genes are TRBV18 and TRBJ1-4, with 8 bases lining up with TRBD1. This CDR3 has 13 amino acids. The V gene end was trimmed by 3 bases and the J gene end by 8 bases; junction bases not matched to a gene: 2. CDR1 and CDR2 (germline): KGHSH, LQKENI. CDR3 sequence: CASSPGQGEKLFF. The part of the CDR3 DNA that was read is TGTGCCAGCTCACCCGGACAGGGAGAAAAA.

Worth noting for this clone: With the read ending 3 residues before the CDR3 end, the germline J gene is used to fill in that end. The chain carries TRBV30 and TRBJ1-5; 7 bases line up with TRBD1. Looked up from germline, CDR1 is GTSNPN and CDR2 is SVGIG (reference sequence). The V and J ends lost 3 bases and 3 bases, in that order; junction bases with no gene match: 8. The CDR3 extends over 15 amino acids. CDR3 DNA, as far as it was read: TGTGCCTGGAGGGGAGCAGACAGGGACAATCAGCCC. Its translation is CAWRGADRDNQP. The complete CDR3 protein is CAWRGADRDNQPQHF.

CDR3 DNA (partial): TGCGCCAGCAGCTCGGGTCTAGTCCTTTACAATGAG. This encodes CASSSGLVLYNE. The complete CDR3 protein is CASSSGLVLYNEQFF. The chain is built from TRBV5-1 and TRBJ2-1; D remains ambiguous. The CDR3 extends 3 residues past the end of the read, so its final part is completed from the germline J gene. Deletions cut 3 bases from V and 4 bases from J, with 14 bases between. Germline CDR1 and CDR2: SGHRS and YFSETQ. The length of the CDR3 is 15 residues.

Only a few counts were recorded for this clone. Read coverage stops 3 residues before the CDR3 terminus; the germline J gene supplies the remainder. The chain links TRBV30 to TRBJ2-4, with 10 positions matching TRBD2. The CDR3 contains 16 residues. Per the germline V gene, CDR1 is GTSNPN and CDR2 is SVGIG (reference sequence). CDR3 DNA, as far as it was read: TGTGCCTGGAGTCGTATTAGCGGGAGGCCGGACCCAATT. Its protein is CAWSRISGRPDPI. The full CDR3 sequence reads CAWSRISGRPDPIQYF.

This clone was observed a few times. The CDR3 region is CSARSVSYEQYF. The CDR3 bases that were read are TGCAGTGCTAGATCCGTATCCTACGAG. This rearrangement joins TRBV20-1 to TRBJ2-7, with D unresolved. The read ends 3 residues before the CDR3 terminus; that terminus is restored from the germline J gene. Germline CDR1 is DFQATT and CDR2 is SNEGSKA (reference sequence). Trimming took off 2 bases at V and 1 base at J, with 6 bases between the two ends. The CDR3 loop spans 12 amino acids.

Turning to this clone: Read data end 3 residues before the CDR3 end; the end is taken from the germline J gene. The rearrangement uses TRBV18 and TRBJ1-5; the D gene is possibly TRBD1 (6 bases). This CDR3 has 13 residues. From germline, CDR1 is KGHSH and CDR2 LQKENI. The V end lost 6 bases, the J end lost 4 bases, and 10 bases lay between the germline ends. The covered CDR3 bases are TGTGCCAGCTCCAGGGGAACGAATCAGCCC. Its translation is CASSRGTNQP. The CDR3, in full, reads CASSRGTNQPQHF.

This clone was observed a handful of times. With the read ending 3 residues before the CDR3 end, the germline J gene is used to fill in that end. The chain couples TRBV7-9 to TRBJ2-3; D uncertain. V lost 2 bases to trimming and J lost 4 bases, with 4 bases between them. The CDR3 covers 12 residues. Germline V gene sequence: CDR1 SEHNR, CDR2 FQNEAQ (reference sequence). Partial CDR3 DNA: TGTGCCAGCAGCTTAATCGCAGATACG. Protein: CASSLIADT. The entire CDR3 protein reads CASSLIADTQYF.

This clone came up many times. The read is 3 residues too short to cover the CDR3 end, so that end is filled in from the germline J gene. This chain links TRBV5-1 with TRBJ2-7; TRBD2 agrees at 12 bases. The V gene's germline CDR1 is SGHRS and CDR2 YFSETQ. The CDR3 is made up of 17 amino acids. Trimming cost V 4 bases and J 4 bases; bases outside gene matches: 12. The sequenced CDR3 bases are TGCGCCAGCAGCCCGAACCCTAGCGGGAGGGAAATTTACGAG. Its translation: CASSPNPSGREIYE. The complete CDR3 sequence is CASSPNPSGREIYEQYF.

Comments on this clone: The read ends 3 residues early relative to the CDR3; the germline J gene fills the gap. The chain couples TRBV19 to TRBJ2-7, with D uncertain. This CDR3 spans 13 amino acids. The germline CDR1 and CDR2 sequences are LNHDA and SQIVND (reference sequence). V lost 4 bases to trimming and J lost 2 bases, with 9 bases between them. This chain's CDR3 is CASSNPGPYEQYF. The DNA read from the CDR3 is TGTGCCAGTAGTAATCCGGGTCCCTACGAG.

With regard to this clone: The sequence runs out 3 residues before the end of the CDR3; the remainder is reconstructed from the germline J gene. J is TRBJ2-7 and V is TRBV20-1; 8 nucleotides line up with TRBD1. V lost 5 bases and J lost 2; bases outside the gene matches: 5. This CDR3 is 13 amino acids long. Germline V gene sequence: CDR1 DFQATT, CDR2 SNEGSKA (reference sequence). The CDR3 is CSAQDRAAYEQYF. Partial CDR3 DNA: TGCAGTGCTCAGGACAGGGCAGCCTACGAG.

This clone was seen at least ten times. The DNA ends 3 residues before the CDR3 does, and the rest of the CDR3 is filled in from the germline J gene. The chain is built from TRBV5-6 and TRBJ2-3; D is possibly TRBD2 (5 bases). CDR3 length: 14 residues. Germline assignment: CDR1 SGHDT and CDR2 YYEEEE. V was trimmed by 1 base and J by 5 bases, leaving 11 bases between them. CDR3 sequence: CASSLYRAGDTQYF. The sequenced part of the CDR3 DNA is TGTGCCAGCAGCTTGTACCGGGCGGGAGATACG.

As for this clone: With the read ending 3 residues before the CDR3 end, the germline J gene is used to fill in that end. V usage is TRBV19 and J usage is TRBJ2-7; D might be TRBD1 (6 bases). Germline V gives CDR1 LNHDA, CDR2 SQIVND (reference sequence). CDR3 length: 15 amino acids. Trimming took 3 bases from V and 0 from J, leaving 12 bases between them. CDR3 in amino acids: CASSMLGTPSYEQYF. The CDR3 bases that were read are TGTGCCAGTAGTATGTTGGGGACACCCTCCTACGAG.

This clone was seen a few times. The CDR3 end lies 3 residues beyond the end of the read and is filled in from the germline J gene. The rearrangement uses TRBV19 and TRBJ2-7; 8 bases map to TRBD2. The CDR3 has 14 amino acids. Germline CDR1 and CDR2: LNHDA and SQIVND (reference sequence). With V trimmed by 5 bases and J by 6 bases, 9 bases remained unmatched. The CDR3 loop is CASSSSGTRGEQYF. The covered CDR3 bases are TGTGCCAGTAGTTCCTCCGGGACTAGAGGCGAG.

This clone was counted between two and nine times. The CDR3 end falls 3 residues outside the read, so it is completed with the germline J gene. This rearrangement joins TRBV18 to TRBJ1-1, with D possibly TRBD1 on 6 matching bases. The germline V gene encodes CDR1 KGHSH and CDR2 LQKENI. Trimming took 4 bases from V and 3 from J, leaving 15 bases between them. The CDR3 runs 15 residues. The CDR3 bases that were read are TGTGCCAGCTCACTCCTACAGGGACATTACACTGAA. This codes for CASSLLQGHYTE. The whole CDR3 protein reads CASSLLQGHYTEAFF.

In this sample, this clone turned up many times. The CDR3 DNA, read in part, is TGTGCCAGCAGCTTAGTGGGTGCGGTAGAGACC. This encodes CASSLVGAVET. The entire CDR3 protein reads CASSLVGAVETQYF. This chain connects TRBV7-9 to TRBJ2-5; unclear D gene. Coverage ceases 3 residues before the CDR3 finishes, and the germline J gene fills in the end. V gave up 1 base and J gave up 4 bases, with 10 bases separating them. This CDR3 is built from 14 residues. Germline CDR1 and CDR2: SEHNR and FQNEAQ (reference sequence).

There are many counts of this clone. CDR3 sequence: CSATGLALNTGELFF. The sequenced part of the CDR3 DNA is TGCAGTGCCACGGGACTAGCGTTGAACACCGGGGAG. The chain has TRBV20-1 and TRBJ2-2; TRBD2 matches 10 bases. From the germline J gene comes the end of the CDR3, since the read stops 3 residues before it. With 6 bases clipped from V and 1 base from J, the junction kept 5 bases outside the gene matches. Germline loops: CDR1 DFQATT, CDR2 SNEGSKA (reference sequence). The CDR3 loop spans 15 amino acids.

In its sample, this clone was seen many times. The CDR3 end lies 3 residues beyond the end of the read and is filled in from the germline J gene. This chain links TRBV29-1 with TRBJ2-1, with TRBD2 as a possible D gene (5 bases). Looked up from germline, CDR1 is SQVTM and CDR2 is ANQGSEA. The CDR3 consists of 13 residues. Deletions cut 5 bases from V and 3 bases from J, with 11 bases between. CDR3 residues: CSVRGQNYNEQFF. The CDR3 bases that were read are TGCAGCGTTCGGGGTCAAAACTACAATGAG.

This clone appeared a few times. The sequence runs out 3 residues before the end of the CDR3; the remainder is reconstructed from the germline J gene. V gene TRBV2 combines with J gene TRBJ1-2; 9 nucleotides match TRBD1. This CDR3 is 16 amino acids long. Germline CDR1 and CDR2: SNHLY and FYNNEI. V was clipped by 3 bases and J by 4 bases; unmatched bases: 9. The CDR3 reads CASSEGTGRGAYGYTF. The part of the CDR3 DNA that was read is TGTGCCAGCAGTGAGGGGACAGGGAGGGGAGCCTATGGC. The full variable domain, with the rest looked up from reference TRBV2 and TRBJ1-2, is EPEVTQTPSHQVTQMGQEVILRCVPISNHLYFYWYRQILGQKVEFLVSFYNNEISEKSEIFDDQFSVERPDGSNFTLKIRSTKLEDSAMYFCASSEGTGRGAYGYTFGSGTRLTVV.

This clone occurred many times. The CDR3 extends 3 residues past the end of the read, so its final part is completed from the germline J gene. J is TRBJ2-5 and V is TRBV29-1; TRBD2 might be the D (6 bases). Germline CDR1 is SQVTM and CDR2 is ANQGSEA. This CDR3 has 13 amino acids. Deletions cut 4 bases from V and 3 bases from J, with 12 bases between. CDR3 in amino acids: CSVVGGIKETQYF. The covered CDR3 bases are TGCAGCGTTGTAGGCGGGATAAAAGAGACC.